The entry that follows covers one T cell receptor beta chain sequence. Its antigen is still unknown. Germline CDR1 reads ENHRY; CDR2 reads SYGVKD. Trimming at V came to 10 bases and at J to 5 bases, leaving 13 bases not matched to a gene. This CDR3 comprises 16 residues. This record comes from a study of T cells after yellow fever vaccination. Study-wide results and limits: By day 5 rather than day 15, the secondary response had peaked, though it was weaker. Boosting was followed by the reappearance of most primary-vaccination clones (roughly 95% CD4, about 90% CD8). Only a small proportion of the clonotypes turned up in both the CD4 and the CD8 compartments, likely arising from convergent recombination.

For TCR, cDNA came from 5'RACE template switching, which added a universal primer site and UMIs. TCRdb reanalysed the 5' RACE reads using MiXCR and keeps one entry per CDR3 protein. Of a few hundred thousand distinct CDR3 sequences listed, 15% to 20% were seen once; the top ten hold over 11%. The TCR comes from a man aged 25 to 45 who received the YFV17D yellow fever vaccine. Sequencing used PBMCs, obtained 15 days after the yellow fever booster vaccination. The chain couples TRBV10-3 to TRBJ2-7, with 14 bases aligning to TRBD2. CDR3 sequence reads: CASAKGLAGDIDEQYF. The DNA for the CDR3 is TGTGCCAGCGCAAAGGGACTAGCGGGAGATATCGACGAGCAGTACTTC.